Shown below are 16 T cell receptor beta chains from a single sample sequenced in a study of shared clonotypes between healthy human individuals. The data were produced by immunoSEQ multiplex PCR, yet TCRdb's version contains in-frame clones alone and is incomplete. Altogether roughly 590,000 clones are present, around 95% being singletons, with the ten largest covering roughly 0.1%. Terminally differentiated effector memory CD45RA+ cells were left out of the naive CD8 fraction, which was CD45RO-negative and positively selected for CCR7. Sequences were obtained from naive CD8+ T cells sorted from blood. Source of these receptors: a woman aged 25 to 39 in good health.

The CDR3 here is CASSLDTERTGGVAFF. The CDR3 coding sequence is TGTGCCAGCAGCTTGGATACAGAGAGGACAGGGGGCGTAGCTTTCTTT. The chain is built from TRBV5-8 and TRBJ1-1, with TRBD1 matching over 11 bases. There are 16 residues in the CDR3. The germline CDR1 and CDR2 sequences are SGHTS and YDEGEE. Losses at the gene ends were 0 bases for V and 10 bases for J; bases not matched to a gene: 11.

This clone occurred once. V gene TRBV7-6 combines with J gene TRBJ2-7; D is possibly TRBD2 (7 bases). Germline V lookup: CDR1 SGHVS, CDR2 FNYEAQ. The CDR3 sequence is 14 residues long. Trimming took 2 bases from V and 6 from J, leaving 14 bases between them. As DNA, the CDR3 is TGTGCCAGCAGCTTAACGGGGGGCTATGGCGAGCAGTACTTC. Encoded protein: CASSLTGGYGEQYF.

CDR3 DNA: TGTGCCAGCAGCCAAGGGGAGGGCCCCCCCGATGAGCAGTTCTTC. It specifies CASSQGEGPPDEQFF. The V gene is TRBV4-2, the J gene TRBJ2-1; TRBD2 matches at 7 bases. The CDR3 is 15 residues long. Looked up from germline, CDR1 is LGHNA and CDR2 is YNFKEQ. V lost 1 base, J lost 8 bases, and 8 bases stayed unmatched.

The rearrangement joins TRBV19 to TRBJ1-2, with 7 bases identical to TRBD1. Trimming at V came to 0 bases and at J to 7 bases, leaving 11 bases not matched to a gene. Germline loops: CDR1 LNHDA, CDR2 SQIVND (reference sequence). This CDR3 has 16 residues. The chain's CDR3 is CASSIDLETGIFGYTF. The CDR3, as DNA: TGTGCCAGTAGTATAGATCTCGAGACAGGGATTTTTGGCTACACCTTC.

CDR3 nucleotides: TGTGCCATCAGCCCCAGGACAGGGGGACCTTACGAGCAGTACTTC. This encodes CAISPRTGGPYEQYF. The genes are TRBV10-3 and TRBJ2-7; 10 bases map to TRBD1. CDR1 and CDR2 from the germline V gene are ENHRY and SYGVKD. The V segment lost 6 bases and the J segment 4 bases; nucleotides outside the gene matches: 9. The CDR3 length is 15 residues.

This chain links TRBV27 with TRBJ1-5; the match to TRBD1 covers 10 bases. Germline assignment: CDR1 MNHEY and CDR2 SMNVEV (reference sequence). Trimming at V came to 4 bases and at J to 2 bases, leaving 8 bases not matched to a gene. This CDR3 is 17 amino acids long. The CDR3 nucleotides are TGTGCCAGCAGTTCTGGACAGGGGGTATTGGGCAATCAGCCCCAGCATTTT. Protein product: CASSSGQGVLGNQPQHF.

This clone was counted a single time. The CDR3 bases are TGCGCCAGCAGCCAGAGCCTGCGGTCGCTCGATGAGCAGTTCTTC. Translating gives CASSQSLRSLDEQFF. The chain uses TRBV4-1 and TRBJ2-1; D remains ambiguous. CDR1 is MGHRA, CDR2 YSYEKL, per germline. The CDR3 has 15 residues. The V and J ends lost 3 bases and 8 bases respectively, with 17 bases between them.

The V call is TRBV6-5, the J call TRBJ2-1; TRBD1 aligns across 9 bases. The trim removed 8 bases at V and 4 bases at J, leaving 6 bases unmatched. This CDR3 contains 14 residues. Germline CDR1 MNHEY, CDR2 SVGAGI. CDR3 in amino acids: CASGGTGTYNEQFF. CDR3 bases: TGTGCCAGCGGGGGGACAGGGACTTACAATGAGCAGTTCTTC.

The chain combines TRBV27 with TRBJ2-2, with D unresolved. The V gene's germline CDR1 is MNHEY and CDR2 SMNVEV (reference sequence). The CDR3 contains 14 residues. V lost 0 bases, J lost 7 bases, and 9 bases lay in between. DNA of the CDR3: TGTGCCAGCAGTTTATCAACCTCGGGCGGGGAGCTGTTTTTT. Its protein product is CASSLSTSGGELFF.

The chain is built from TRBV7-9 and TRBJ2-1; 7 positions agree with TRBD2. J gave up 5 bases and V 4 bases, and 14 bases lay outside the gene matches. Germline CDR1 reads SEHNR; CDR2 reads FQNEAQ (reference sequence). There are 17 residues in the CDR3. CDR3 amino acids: CASSYPGWRESHNEQFF. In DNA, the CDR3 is TGTGCCAGCAGCTACCCCGGGTGGCGGGAGAGTCACAATGAGCAGTTCTTC.

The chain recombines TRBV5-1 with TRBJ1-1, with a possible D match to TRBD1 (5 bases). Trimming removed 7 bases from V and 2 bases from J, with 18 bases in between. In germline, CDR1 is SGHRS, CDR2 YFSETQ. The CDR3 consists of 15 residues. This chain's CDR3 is CASSWRGNQNTEAFF. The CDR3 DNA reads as TGCGCCAGCTCGTGGAGGGGTAACCAAAACACTGAAGCTTTCTTT.

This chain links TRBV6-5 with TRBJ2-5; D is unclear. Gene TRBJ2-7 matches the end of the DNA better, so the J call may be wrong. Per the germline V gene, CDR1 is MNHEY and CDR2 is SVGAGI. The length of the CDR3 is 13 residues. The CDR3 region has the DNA TGTGCCAGCAGTTCCAGAAGCTCCTACGAGCAGTACTTC. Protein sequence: CASSSRSSYEQYF.

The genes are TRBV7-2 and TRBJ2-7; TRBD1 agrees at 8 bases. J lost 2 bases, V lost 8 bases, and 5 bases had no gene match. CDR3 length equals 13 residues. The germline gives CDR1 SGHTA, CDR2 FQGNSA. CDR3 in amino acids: CASRDRLTYEQYF. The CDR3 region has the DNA TGTGCCAGCCGGGACAGGTTAACCTACGAGCAGTACTTC.

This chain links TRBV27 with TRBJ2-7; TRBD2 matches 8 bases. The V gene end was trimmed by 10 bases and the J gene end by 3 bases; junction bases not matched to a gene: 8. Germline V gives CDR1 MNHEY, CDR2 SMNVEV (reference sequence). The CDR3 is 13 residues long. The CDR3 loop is CAIRGGTGYEQYF. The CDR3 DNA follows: TGTGCCATTCGGGGGGGGACCGGCTACGAGCAGTACTTC.

This chain's CDR3 is CAPPLNEQFF. CDR3 bases: TGTGCCCCCCCCCTGAATGAGCAGTTCTTC. This chain joins TRBV27 and TRBJ2-1, with D hard to call. Germline-derived CDR1 and CDR2 are MNHEY and SMNVEV (reference sequence). The CDR3 loop spans 10 amino acids. V was cut by 11 bases and J by 7 bases, with 9 bases left in between.

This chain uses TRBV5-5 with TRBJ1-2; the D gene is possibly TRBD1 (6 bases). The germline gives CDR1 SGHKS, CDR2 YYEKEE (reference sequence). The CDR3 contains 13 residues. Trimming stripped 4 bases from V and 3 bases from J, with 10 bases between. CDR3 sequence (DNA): TGTGCCAGCAGCGCCGACAGGTACTATGGCTACACCTTC. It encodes CASSADRYYGYTF.